The clone carrying this T cell receptor beta chain was picked up many times. Its antigen is not identified. This may stem from a read error, because a much larger clone lies one nucleotide away. The sample comes from a study of Graves' ophthalmopathy and Graves' hyperthyroidism. Study overall: Samples of peripheral blood were obtained at initial diagnosis, prior to treatment of any kind.

The study, taken as a whole, reports: It was with 65% to 71% sensitivity and under 85% specificity that the model predicted ophthalmopathy progression.

Investigators amplified TCR beta CDR3 regions from RNA transcripts. Second-round multiplex PCR came after first-round RT-PCR with HTBI primers. TCRdb itself ran the multiplex PCR reads through MiXCR, one entry per CDR3 protein. Here the sample spans approximately 41,000 distinct CDR3 sequences, approximately 52% being singletons. Ophthalmopathy donors were characterized by moderate-to-severe activity, CAS of at least 3, NOSPECS of at least 4, and duration under 3 months. Diagnosis relied on clinical symptoms, serum thyroxine, TRAb, thyroid ultrasound and orbital computed tomography. Germline-derived CDR1 and CDR2 are PRHDT and FYEKMQ (reference sequence). This CDR3 has 13 amino acids. V lost 5 bases to trimming and J lost 2 bases, with 10 bases between them.

The source of this sequence is an adult man with Graves' ophthalmopathy. The sequencing sample was made of peripheral blood. The rearrangement joins TRBV13 to TRBJ2-7; D not resolved. The CDR3 nucleotides read TGTGCCAGCAGCCTTCCTGGGGCCTACGAGCAGTACTTC. Translated, it gives CASSLPGAYEQYF.